The 8 T cell receptor beta chains in this list originate from one sample, sequenced in a study of blood T cell repertoires in COVID-19. Assay used: immunoSEQ multiplex PCR; TCRdb lists only in-frame clones, some missing. The sample has about 110,000 clones, 80% to 85% seen once. Sequencing was performed on peripheral blood. All receptors derive from a woman in her 70s with acute or convalescent COVID-19.

This clone appeared a few times. V is TRBV28 and J is TRBJ1-3; 8 bases are shared with TRBD1. The V segment lost 3 bases and the J segment 0 bases; nucleotides outside the gene matches: 7. Germline V CDR1 and CDR2: MDHEN, SYDVKM. The CDR3 is 17 amino acids. CDR3 DNA: TGTGCCAGCAGTTTCAACAGGGGGTGGGGCTCTGGAAACACCATATATTTT. Protein product: CASSFNRGWGSGNTIYF.

The chain employs TRBV5-1 and TRBJ2-7, with D possibly matching TRBD1 (6 bases). This CDR3 comprises 15 residues. Per the germline V gene, CDR1 is SGHRS and CDR2 is YFSETQ. V was shortened by 0 bases and J by 6 bases, with 16 bases between the two germline ends. CDR3 in DNA: TGCGCCAGCAGCTTGGGGGCCAGGGACATCGCCGAGCAGTACTTC. Residues: CASSLGARDIAEQYF.

This clone was found a few times. The DNA for the CDR3 is TGTGCCAGCAGTTTAAGGGGTGAGCAGTACTTC. This sequence encodes CASSLRGEQYF. The gene calls are TRBV12-3 or TRBV12-4 and TRBJ2-7; D perhaps matches TRBD1 (5 bases). CDR3 length: 11 residues. V lost 2 bases and J 7 bases, leaving 6 bases between the germline ends.

Comments on this clone: The same CDR3 can be traced to other DNA sequences in this sample. V gene TRBV7-3 combines with J gene TRBJ2-1, with 7 nucleotides matching TRBD2. This CDR3 has 15 residues. Germline-derived CDR1 and CDR2 are SGHTA and FQGTGA. V was pared by 2 bases and J by 1 base, with 2 bases of the junction left unmatched. In DNA form, the CDR3 reads TGTGCCAGCAGCTTATCCGGGGGGTCCTACAATGAGCAGTTCTTC. Translation gives CASSLSGGSYNEQFF.

This clone was detected only once. The chain carries TRBV5-6 and TRBJ2-5; 7 positions match TRBD1. The CDR3 runs to 16 residues. Germline lookup yields CDR1 SGHDT and CDR2 YYEEEE. The ends lost 1 base at V and 0 bases at J; junction bases unmatched: 6. The CDR3 bases are TGTGCCAGCAGCTTGCTGGGACAGATGTACCAAGAGACCCAGTACTTC. It yields the protein CASSLLGQMYQETQYF.

The chain links TRBV5-4 to TRBJ2-5; TRBD2 is a possible D gene (6 bases). This CDR3 is built from 14 residues. Trimming stripped 4 bases from V and 4 bases from J, with 14 bases between. CDR1 and CDR2 from the germline V gene are SGHNT and YYREEE (reference sequence). In DNA form, the CDR3 reads TGTGCCAGCAGCCTCGGAAGGGGAGGAGAGACCCAGTACTTC. Its translation: CASSLGRGGETQYF.

This sequence joins TRBV20-1 and TRBJ2-3, with D perhaps matching TRBD1 (5 bases). V lost 3 bases and J lost 0, with 7 bases in between. Germline CDR1 reads DFQATT; CDR2 reads SNEGSKA (reference sequence). The CDR3 extends over 13 amino acids. The CDR3 sequence is CSASAGSTDTQYF. DNA of the CDR3: TGCAGTGCTAGTGCAGGGAGCACAGATACGCAGTATTTT.

Details on this clone: Other DNA sequences within the sample encode an identical CDR3. The V gene is TRBV5-1, the J gene TRBJ1-3; the match to TRBD1 covers 8 bases. Germline V lookup: CDR1 SGHRS, CDR2 YFSETQ. V was pared by 2 bases and J by 7 bases, with 5 bases of the junction left unmatched. The CDR3 is 14 amino acids. The CDR3 sequence: CASSLGQGGNTIYF. CDR3 sequence (DNA): TGCGCCAGCAGCTTAGGACAGGGCGGGAACACCATATATTTT.